This TCR beta chain was obtained from a study of shared clonotypes between healthy human individuals. Study-wide results and limits: Researchers sampled blood only, noting tissue repertoires likely differ. Despite large depth, sorted-subset datasets appeared incompletely sequenced.

Libraries were prepared by immunoSEQ multiplex PCR; TCRdb keeps only in-frame clonotypes and omits some of them. Of about 2.2 million clones in the sample, 85% to 95% were seen once. Naive-designated CD8 cells lacked CD45RO, were positively enriched for CCR7, and omitted terminally differentiated effector memory CD45RA+ cells. The donors were adults (healthy and HIV-negative) with no recent acute infections or vaccinations. This CDR3 contains 17 residues. CDR1 is LNHDA and CDR2 is SQIVND in the germline V gene (reference sequence). V dropped 2 bases and J dropped 8; count of bases not matched to a gene: 16. Turning to this clone: Its antigen is as yet unknown.

This rearrangement joins TRBV19 to TRBJ1-1, with 8 bases fitting TRBD1. The sample consisted of naive CD8+ T cells from PBMCs. The receptor was isolated from a man younger than 35 in good health. Some clones in this sample may be carry-over from other donors' samples. The CDR3, as DNA: TGTGCCAGTAGTATACAATTATGGGGGACAGGCCTTAGGGAAGCTTTCTTT. This translates into CASSIQLWGTGLREAFF.